This T cell receptor (beta chain) was captured by sequencing in a study of blood T cell repertoires in COVID-19. Participant reports of clinical history set cohort assignment. Profiled with immunoSEQ multiplex PCR; TCRdb holds only in-frame clones, not every one. The sample contains 200,000 or so clones, around 87% of which appear only once. Sequencing was performed on PBMCs or T cells enriched from blood (not recorded which). This clonotype was obtained from a young man in a cohort exposed to, infected with or recovered from COVID-19 (not recorded which).

The CDR3 nucleotides read TGTGCCAGCAGCCAAGTAGGCGGGAGTTGGTTCTTC. Translated, it gives CASSQVGGSWFF. This chain joins TRBV3-1 (or the pseudogene TRBV3-2) and TRBJ2-1, with 7 bases that match TRBD2. In germline, CDR1 is LGHDT, CDR2 YNNKEL (reference sequence). The J segment lost 15 bases and the V segment lost 1 base, leaving 6 bases of the junction unmatched. The CDR3 covers 12 residues.